These 14 T cell receptor beta chains share one sample of origin, sequenced in a study of blood T cells in healthy people across ages. A second PCR of roughly 7 to 11 cycles used a sample-barcoded 5' primer and a J-beta primer mix. TCRdb re-derived calls from the 5' RACE reads in MiXCR, one entry per CDR3 protein. The sample records about 1,800,000 distinct CDR3 sequences, 28% being singletons. Sequences were obtained from blood. These receptor sequences come from a woman in her thirties in good health.

The J gene is TRBJ1-5, the V gene TRBV2; D may be TRBD1 (6 bases). V lost 7 bases and J 4 bases, leaving 17 bases between the germline ends. Germline V CDR1 and CDR2: SNHLY, FYNNEI. The CDR3 spans 15 residues. The CDR3 here is CASNMGGLRNQPQHF. CDR3 bases: TGTGCCAGCAATATGGGGGGGCTTAGGAATCAGCCCCAGCATTTT. Looking up the rest from reference TRBV2 and TRBJ1-5 gives the full variable domain: EPEVTQTPSHQVTQMGQEVILRCVPISNHLYFYWYRQILGQKVEFLVSFYNNEISEKSEIFDDQFSVERPDGSNFTLKIRSTKLEDSAMYFCASNMGGLRNQPQHFGDGTRLSIL.

This clonotype was seen only a few times. The chain has TRBV6-5 and TRBJ1-2, with D perhaps matching TRBD1 (5 bases). This CDR3 has 15 residues. Germline loops: CDR1 MNHEY, CDR2 SVGAGI. Trimming left V 6 bases short and J 8 bases short, with 22 bases between. CDR3 in amino acids: CASSPRRDSVVGYTF. DNA of the CDR3: TGTGCCAGCAGCCCACGGCGGGACTCAGTGGTGGGCTACACCTTC.

J is TRBJ1-1 and V is TRBV7-8, with D perhaps TRBD1 (5 bases). Looked up from germline, CDR1 is SGHVS and CDR2 is FQNEAQ. The CDR3 spans 13 residues. V gave up 5 bases and J gave up 6 bases, with 13 bases separating them. The CDR3 region is CASSLQQASEAFF. The CDR3 DNA reads as TGTGCCAGCAGCCTCCAACAGGCATCTGAAGCTTTCTTT. Using reference TRBV7-8 and TRBJ1-1 for the parts outside the CDR3, the full variable domain is GAGVSQSPRYKVAKRGQDVALRCDPISGHVSLFWYQQALGQGPEFLTYFQNEAQLDKSGLPSDRFFAERPEGSVSTLKIQRTQQEDSAVYLCASSLQQASEAFFGQGTRLTVV.

The chain couples TRBV5-5 to TRBJ2-7; D gene ambiguous. V lost 2 bases, J lost 0 bases, and 12 bases lay in between. The CDR3 runs 15 residues. Germline lookup yields CDR1 SGHKS and CDR2 YYEKEE (reference sequence). The CDR3 spells CASSFSFLYSYEQYF. Here the CDR3 DNA reads TGTGCCAGCAGCTTTTCGTTCCTTTACTCCTACGAGCAGTACTTC.

The chain carries TRBV6-1 and TRBJ1-2; 7 bases are a match to TRBD1. Germline loops: CDR1 MNHNS, CDR2 SASEGT. This CDR3 has 15 residues. V shed 4 bases, J shed 6 bases, and the junction held 11 bases outside the gene matches. The CDR3 here is CASSAERPGGNGYTF. As DNA, the CDR3 is TGTGCCAGCAGTGCCGAGAGACCAGGGGGGAATGGCTACACCTTC.

This clonotype came up a few times. The V gene is TRBV3-1, the J gene TRBJ2-1; unclear D gene. Deletions cut 5 bases from V and 5 bases from J, with 13 bases between. The germline CDR1 and CDR2 sequences are LGHDT and YNNKEL (reference sequence). This CDR3 comprises 14 residues. The CDR3 is CASSDLTEHNEQFF. In DNA, the CDR3 is TGTGCCAGCAGCGATCTTACGGAACACAATGAGCAGTTCTTC.

This clonotype has more than one count but fewer than ten. The V and J genes are TRBV20-1 and TRBJ1-1; D might be TRBD1 (6 bases). This CDR3 comprises 14 residues. The V end was cut by 0 bases, the J end by 4 bases, with 12 bases between. Germline CDR1 is DFQATT and CDR2 is SNEGSKA (reference sequence). CDR3 bases: TGCAGTGCTAGAGATGGGGGGCTTCGCACTGAAGCTTTCTTT. Protein product: CSARDGGLRTEAFF.

The table lists this clonotype with a few counts. The chain combines TRBV7-6 with TRBJ1-4; a possible D gene is TRBD1 (5 bases). V was clipped by 5 bases and J by 1 base, with 11 bases between them. The CDR3 contains 15 residues. CDR1 SGHVS and CDR2 FNYEAQ come from the germline V gene. CDR3 bases: TGTGCCAGCAGCCTCGGGGCGAGAACTAATGAAAAACTGTTTTTT. Its protein is CASSLGARTNEKLFF. Full variable domain (missing parts from reference TRBV7-6 and TRBJ1-4): GAGVSQSPRYKVTKRGQDVALRCDPISGHVSLYWYRQALGQGPEFLTYFNYEAQQDKSGLPNDRFSAERPEGSISTLTIQRTEQRDSAMYRCASSLGARTNEKLFFGSGTQLSVL.

V is TRBV4-3 and J is TRBJ2-3; D possibly uses TRBD1 or TRBD2 (5 bases each). Germline V lookup: CDR1 LGHNA, CDR2 YSLEER. CDR3 length: 15 residues. Trimming left V 0 bases short and J 11 bases short, with 18 bases between. CDR3 amino acids: CASSQERGASLLQYF. The CDR3 DNA sequence: TGCGCCAGCAGCCAAGAGAGAGGGGCTAGCCTTTTGCAGTATTTT.

This clonotype has more than one count but fewer than ten. The chain has TRBV28 and TRBJ1-5, with D uncertain. V was pared by 3 bases and J by 4 bases, with 13 bases between. This CDR3 is 15 amino acids long. The germline CDR1 and CDR2 sequences are MDHEN and SYDVKM. CDR3 protein: CASSFKGAGNQPQHF. For the CDR3, the DNA is TGTGCCAGCAGTTTCAAGGGTGCGGGGAATCAGCCCCAGCATTTT.

A note on this clonotype: A much bigger clone sits one base away, suggesting this may be a read error. V and J are TRBV20-1 and TRBJ2-7; unclear D gene. CDR1 DFQATT and CDR2 SNEGSKA come from the germline V gene (reference sequence). This CDR3 region has 13 residues. CDR3 loop: CNATEDVSYEQYF. In nucleotides, the CDR3 is TGCAATGCTACCGAGGACGTTTCTTACGAGCAGTACTTC.

CDR3 DNA: TGTGCCAGCAGTTTCCCGGGACTTCCACTCAATGAGCAGTACTTC. Encoded protein: CASSFPGLPLNEQYF. The genes are TRBV12-3 or TRBV12-4 and TRBJ2-7, with D tentatively TRBD2 (6 bases). This CDR3 has 15 residues. Trimming took off 3 bases at V and 7 bases at J, with 19 bases between the two ends.

The chain combines TRBV12-3 or TRBV12-4 with TRBJ2-3; D is unresolved. Deletions cut 3 bases from V and 1 base from J, with 8 bases between. CDR3 length equals 14 residues. The DNA for the CDR3 is TGTGCCAGCAGTTTTCTGGACCGCACAGATACGCAGTATTTT. Protein: CASSFLDRTDTQYF.

This clonotype was counted between two and nine times. This chain's CDR3 is CASSQDRYVEQYF. Here the CDR3 DNA reads TGTGCCAGCAGCCAAGATCGCTACGTCGAGCAGTACTTC. The rearrangement uses TRBV3-1 and TRBJ2-7; D is unclear. The CDR3 has 13 residues. The V gene's germline CDR1 is LGHDT and CDR2 YNNKEL (reference sequence). Trimming removed 0 bases from V and 6 bases from J, with 9 bases in between.